Below, one T cell receptor (beta chain) is given with its context. The data were produced by immunoSEQ multiplex PCR, yet TCRdb's version contains in-frame clones alone and is incomplete. The sample lists more than 1,200,000 clones; around 98.5% were seen once. The data derive from a study of shared clonotypes between healthy human individuals. The sequence was collected from a man aged 25 to 40 in good health. Sequencing was done on a sample of naive CD4+ T cells sorted from blood. As to subset: CD45RA+ positively selected.

Here the CDR3 reads CAIGRDSGSTNTGELFF. For the CDR3, the DNA is TGTGCCATCGGCAGGGATAGCGGGAGCACGAACACCGGGGAGCTGTTTTTT. J is TRBJ2-2 and V is TRBV10-3; TRBD2 agrees at 9 bases. This CDR3 has 17 residues. CDR1 is ENHRY and CDR2 is SYGVKD in the germline V gene. Germline trimming cut 8 bases from V and 0 bases from J; bases unmatched to any gene: 10.